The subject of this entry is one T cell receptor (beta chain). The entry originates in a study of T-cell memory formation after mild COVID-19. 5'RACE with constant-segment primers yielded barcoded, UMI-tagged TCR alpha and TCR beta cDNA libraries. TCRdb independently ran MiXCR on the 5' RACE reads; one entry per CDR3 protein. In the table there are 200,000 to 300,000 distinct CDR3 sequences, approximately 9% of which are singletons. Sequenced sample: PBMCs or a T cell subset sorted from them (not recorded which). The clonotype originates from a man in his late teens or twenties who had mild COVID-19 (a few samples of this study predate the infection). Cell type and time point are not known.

CDR3 amino acids: CASSLPGHGYTF. CDR3 sequence (DNA): TGCGCCAGCAGCTTACCGGGACACGGCTACACCTTC. The J gene is TRBJ1-2, the V gene TRBV5-1, with D possibly TRBD1 on 6 matching bases. The CDR3 contains 12 residues. Germline values: CDR1 SGHRS, CDR2 YFSETQ. V lost 2 bases to trimming and J lost 8 bases, with 10 bases between them.